Listed here are 8 T cell receptor beta chains from one sample, sequenced in a study of a mutant IDH1 vaccine in newly diagnosed glioma. As for time point: week 47, end of study. The vaccine gave 300 ug of a 20-mer mutant IDH1 peptide subcutaneously per dose. Assay used: immunoSEQ multiplex PCR; TCRdb lists only in-frame clones, some missing. The profile shows some 57,000 clones, 76% of them singletons. No cognate antigen is known for these TCRs. The material was PBMCs, obtained from a glioma patient whose treatment included an IDH1 peptide vaccine. These receptors all stem from a woman between 40 and 55 years old with glioma. Some clones in this sample may be carry-over from other donors' samples.

The chain combines TRBV5-4 with TRBJ1-2, with D tentatively TRBD1 (6 bases). The CDR3 loop spans 16 amino acids. Germline V lookup: CDR1 SGHNT, CDR2 YYREEE (reference sequence). V lost 4 bases and J lost 3, with 19 bases in between. The CDR3 sequence is CASSPGGGRTDYGYTF. CDR3 nucleotide sequence: TGTGCCAGCAGCCCTGGGGGGGGGCGCACCGACTATGGCTACACCTTC.

This chain joins TRBV5-6 and TRBJ1-4; the D is unclear. The CDR3 extends over 13 amino acids. CDR1 SGHDT and CDR2 YYEEEE come from the germline V gene. The V end lost 2 bases, the J end lost 6 bases, and 8 bases lay between the germline ends. In DNA form, the CDR3 reads TGTGCCAGCAGCTTCGTCGGGGATGAAAAACTGTTTTTT. It yields the protein CASSFVGDEKLFF.

The chain joins TRBV10-2 to TRBJ2-7; D possibly matches TRBD1 or TRBD2 (5 bases each). Germline values: CDR1 WSHSY, CDR2 SAAADI. Between the trimmed V and J ends, which lost 6 bases and 3 bases, there was a span of 12 bases. This CDR3 has 13 amino acids. The DNA for the CDR3 is TGCGCCAGCAGCTGGGACGGAGACTACGAGCAGTACTTC. It specifies CASSWDGDYEQYF.

The chain recombines TRBV29-1 with TRBJ2-1, with 14 nucleotides matching TRBD2. Germline V gives CDR1 SQVTM, CDR2 ANQGSEA. Germline trimming cut 7 bases from V and 8 bases from J; bases unmatched to any gene: 10. The length of the CDR3 is 15 residues. The CDR3 reads CSGDPGLAGADEQFF. The CDR3 bases are TGCAGCGGAGACCCGGGACTAGCGGGGGCGGATGAGCAGTTCTTC.

This sequence joins TRBV5-4 and TRBJ2-2; TRBD2 matches 11 bases. Germline V gene data show CDR1 as SGHNT and CDR2 as YYREEE (reference sequence). The CDR3 runs 15 residues. V trimming: 7 bases; J trimming: 6 bases; junction bases outside the gene matches: 8. CDR3 in DNA: TGTGCCAGCGCCTCTATAGCGGGGGGGGCCGGGGAGCTGTTTTTT. As protein: CASASIAGGAGELFF. The full variable domain, its missing parts supplied by reference TRBV5-4 and TRBJ2-2, is ETGVTQSPTHLIKTRGQQVTLRCSSQSGHNTVSWYQQALGQGPQFIFQYYREEENGRGNFPPRFSGLQFPNYSSELNVNALELDDSALYLCASASIAGGAGELFFGEGSRLTVL.

The rearrangement joins TRBV6-5 to TRBJ2-7; D possibly corresponds to TRBD1 (6 bases). V was shortened by 6 bases and J by 4 bases, with 19 bases between the two germline ends. This CDR3 has 15 amino acids. Germline V gives CDR1 MNHEY, CDR2 SVGAGI. CDR3: CASSQDRPPSYEQYF. The CDR3 DNA sequence: TGTGCCAGCAGCCAAGACAGGCCTCCCTCTTACGAGCAGTACTTC.

V usage is TRBV27 and J usage is TRBJ1-2; D gene ambiguous. This CDR3 has 15 residues. V was cut by 4 bases and J by 6 bases, with 18 bases left in between. Germline loops: CDR1 MNHEY, CDR2 SMNVEV (reference sequence). CDR3 nucleotides: TGTGCCAGCAGTTCCCTGAAGGGTTCGGGAAATGGCTACACCTTC. Its translation: CASSSLKGSGNGYTF.

The rearrangement links TRBV20-1 to TRBJ2-3; D might be TRBD2 (5 bases). The germline V and J ends were trimmed by 3 bases and 5 bases, with 6 bases remaining between them. The CDR3 has 11 residues. CDR1 and CDR2 from the germline V gene are DFQATT and SNEGSKA (reference sequence). The CDR3 loop reads CSASGVDTQYF. The CDR3, as DNA: TGCAGTGCTAGCGGGGTAGATACGCAGTATTTT.